Each of the 30 T cell receptor beta chains below was sequenced from the same sample in a study of blood T cell repertoires in COVID-19. The data were produced by immunoSEQ multiplex PCR, yet TCRdb's version contains in-frame clones alone and is incomplete. The sample lists more than 55,000 clones, about 93% occurring once. Material: peripheral blood. These receptors all stem from a man older than 75 with acute or convalescent COVID-19.

V is TRBV27 and J is TRBJ1-1; D is perhaps TRBD1 (5 bases). Germline CDR1 MNHEY, CDR2 SMNVEV (reference sequence). Trimming stripped 3 bases from V and 6 bases from J, with 14 bases between. There are 14 residues in the CDR3. The CDR3 loop is CASSFQGRIPEAFF. The CDR3 nucleotides read TGTGCCAGCAGTTTTCAGGGTAGAATCCCTGAAGCTTTCTTT.

The chain recombines TRBV6-1 with TRBJ1-5; no clear D gene. The CDR3 totals 12 residues. V lost 3 bases and J 3 bases, leaving 3 bases between the germline ends. Germline CDR1 reads MNHNS; CDR2 reads SASEGT. For the CDR3, the DNA is TGTGCCAGCAGTGAGGCCAATCAGCCCCAGCATTTT. Translating gives CASSEANQPQHF.

V is TRBV5-1 and J is TRBJ2-1, with 7 bases fitting TRBD1. The CDR3 consists of 15 residues. Germline trimming cut 0 bases from V and 4 bases from J; bases unmatched to any gene: 4. Germline CDR1 reads SGHRS; CDR2 reads YFSETQ. The CDR3 bases are TGCGCCAGCAGCTTGGCGGCAGGGGGATACAATGAGCAGTTCTTC. It translates to CASSLAAGGYNEQFF.

This chain links TRBV19 with TRBJ2-1, with TRBD2 matching 12 bases. Losses at the gene ends were 3 bases for V and 2 bases for J; bases not matched to a gene: 14. Per the germline V gene, CDR1 is LNHDA and CDR2 is SQIVND (reference sequence). The CDR3 is 20 amino acids. CDR3 in amino acids: CASSISGTSGSYSAYNEQFF. In DNA form, the CDR3 reads TGTGCCAGTAGTATCTCCGGGACTAGCGGGTCCTACTCCGCCTACAATGAGCAGTTCTTC.

The sample holds one count of this clone. V and J are TRBV29-1 and TRBJ2-2, with 8 bases fitting TRBD1. The germline V gene encodes CDR1 SQVTM and CDR2 ANQGSEA. This CDR3 comprises 14 residues. V trimming: 8 bases; J trimming: 7 bases; junction bases outside the gene matches: 12. CDR3: CSTSIQGAGGELFF. The CDR3 coding sequence is TGCAGCACATCCATCCAGGGGGCGGGCGGGGAGCTGTTTTTT.

This sequence joins TRBV29-1 and TRBJ1-1; D is unresolved. The germline V and J ends were trimmed by 6 bases and 1 base, with 12 bases remaining between them. This CDR3 is built from 13 residues. Germline-derived CDR1 and CDR2 are SQVTM and ANQGSEA. The CDR3: CSVETIANTEAFF. The CDR3 coding sequence is TGCAGCGTAGAGACAATCGCGAACACTGAAGCTTTCTTT.

V is TRBV11-2 and J is TRBJ2-7; the match to TRBD1 covers 8 bases. Germline assignment: CDR1 SGHAT and CDR2 FQNNGV. The CDR3 contains 13 residues. V gave up 5 bases and J gave up 4 bases; unmatched junction bases: 4. CDR3 sequence: CASSPDRGYEQYF. The CDR3 region has the DNA TGTGCCAGCAGCCCTGACAGGGGATACGAGCAGTACTTC.

This sequence joins TRBV10-1 and TRBJ2-7; TRBD1 aligns across 7 bases. With 0 bases clipped from V and 2 bases from J, the junction kept 4 bases outside the gene matches. The CDR3 has 15 residues. From germline, CDR1 is WNHNN and CDR2 SYGVQD (reference sequence). CDR3 residues: CASSESPGQTYEQYF. The CDR3, as DNA: TGCGCCAGCAGTGAGTCCCCGGGACAGACCTACGAGCAGTACTTC.

This chain links TRBV19 with TRBJ1-3; D remains unclear. The CDR3 contains 16 residues. V lost 0 bases to trimming and J lost 0 bases, with 9 bases between them. The germline CDR1 and CDR2 sequences are LNHDA and SQIVND (reference sequence). DNA for the CDR3: TGTGCCAGTAGTATAGAAACTCTGAGCTCTGGAAACACCATATATTTT. The encoded protein is CASSIETLSSGNTIYF.

The V call is TRBV30, the J call TRBJ1-1; the match to TRBD1 covers 9 bases. This CDR3 region has 15 residues. The V and J ends lost 5 bases and 2 bases, in that order; junction bases with no gene match: 9. CDR1 is GTSNPN and CDR2 is SVGIG in the germline V gene (reference sequence). CDR3 sequence (DNA): TGTGCCTGGGCGGGACAGGGAGGGGATAACACTGAAGCTTTCTTT. Amino acids: CAWAGQGGDNTEAFF.

The V call is TRBV5-7, the J call TRBJ1-6, with D perhaps matching TRBD1 (5 bases). TRBV5-7 falls under the ORF class, with uncertain function. V was clipped by 3 bases and J by 11 bases, with 18 bases between them. CDR3 length: 15 amino acids. The CDR3 DNA sequence: TGTGCCAGCAGCTCGAAGGACACCCCAATACCACCCCTCCACTTT. Translated, it gives CASSSKDTPIPPLHF.

The CDR3 spells CASSLVSLNRPQETQYF. The CDR3 DNA reads TGCGCCAGCAGCTTGGTTTCCCTTAATCGTCCTCAAGAGACCCAGTACTTC. J is TRBJ2-5 and V is TRBV5-1; D is ambiguous. The V end lost 0 bases, the J end lost 2 bases, and 17 bases lay between the germline ends. The CDR3 is 17 amino acids. The germline V gene encodes CDR1 SGHRS and CDR2 YFSETQ.

V gene TRBV7-2 combines with J gene TRBJ2-5, with 11 bases aligning to TRBD1. The CDR3 totals 15 residues. Trimming at V came to 5 bases and at J to 5 bases, leaving 7 bases not matched to a gene. Germline V gene lookup returns CDR1 SGHTA and CDR2 FQGNSA. Here the CDR3 reads CASSTGQGAQETQYF. For the CDR3, the DNA is TGTGCCAGCAGCACTGGACAGGGGGCGCAGGAGACCCAGTACTTC.

The V gene is TRBV3-1 (or the pseudogene TRBV3-2), the J gene TRBJ1-2; possibly TRBD1 for D (5 bases). CDR3 length equals 17 residues. The germline gives CDR1 LGHDT, CDR2 YNNKEL (reference sequence). Trimming left V 2 bases short and J 3 bases short, with 19 bases between. CDR3 bases: TGTGCCAGCAGCCAACAGGCAGGGTTGATCATCGACTATGGCTACACCTTC. This codes for CASSQQAGLIIDYGYTF.

The chain carries TRBV11-2 and TRBJ2-7, with 7 bases aligning to TRBD1. The V and J ends lost 4 bases and 7 bases, in that order; junction bases with no gene match: 16. From germline, CDR1 is SGHAT and CDR2 FQNNGV. CDR3 length: 16 residues. As DNA, the CDR3 is TGTGCCAGCAGCTCTCCCACCGGCACAGGGGCTAATGAGCAGTACTTC. Translated: CASSSPTGTGANEQYF.

V gene TRBV5-5 combines with J gene TRBJ1-2; maybe TRBD1 (6 bases). The CDR3 extends over 13 amino acids. V gave up 6 bases and J gave up 5 bases, with 14 bases separating them. Germline lookup yields CDR1 SGHKS and CDR2 YYEKEE (reference sequence). CDR3 loop: CASTFGGAYGYTF. The CDR3 coding sequence is TGTGCCAGCACCTTCGGGGGGGCTTATGGCTACACCTTC.

This clone was found once. This chain connects TRBV9 to TRBJ1-1; TRBD1 is a possible D gene (6 bases). The CDR3 loop spans 13 amino acids. Germline V gene lookup returns CDR1 SGDLS and CDR2 YYNGEE. V dropped 4 bases and J dropped 1 base, with 8 bases sitting between them. The CDR3 reads CASSRDTNTEAFF. The CDR3 DNA reads TGTGCCAGCAGCCGGGACACGAACACTGAAGCTTTCTTT.

The chain employs TRBV28 and TRBJ2-2, with D maybe TRBD2 (5 bases). This CDR3 has 14 residues. Germline V CDR1 and CDR2: MDHEN, SYDVKM. The V gene lost 4 bases and the J gene lost 6 bases, with 12 bases spanning the gap. The CDR3 nucleotides read TGTGCCAGCAGTTCCCTTCTAGCATCCGGGGAGCTGTTTTTT. Amino acid sequence: CASSSLLASGELFF.

The chain has TRBV5-1 and TRBJ2-3; 9 bases match TRBD1. V shed 4 bases and J 1 base; nucleotides not matched to a gene: 4. CDR1 is SGHRS and CDR2 is YFSETQ in the germline V gene. The CDR3 is 15 residues long. The CDR3 DNA reads as TGCGCCAGCAGCGGGGGACAGGGAGGCACAGATACGCAGTATTTT. It encodes CASSGGQGGTDTQYF.

This clone came up once. The chain joins TRBV5-6 to TRBJ1-1; D not resolved. Trimming took off 3 bases at V and 5 bases at J, with 17 bases between the two ends. The CDR3 consists of 15 residues. Per the germline V gene, CDR1 is SGHDT and CDR2 is YYEEEE. The CDR3 sequence is CASSSTLIGRTEAFF. The CDR3, as DNA: TGTGCCAGCAGCTCGACCCTTATTGGGAGGACTGAAGCTTTCTTT.

V and J are TRBV19 and TRBJ1-6, with D possibly being TRBD1 (6 bases). The CDR3 covers 16 residues. The germline CDR1 and CDR2 sequences are LNHDA and SQIVND (reference sequence). Deletions cut 1 base from V and 8 bases from J, with 15 bases between. In nucleotides, the CDR3 is TGTGCCAGTAGTATAGCGGACAGCCCCAATCATTCACCCCTCCACTTT. It is translated as CASSIADSPNHSPLHF.

The CDR3 here is CASSLGQRRETEAFF. CDR3 DNA: TGTGCCAGCAGCCTTGGACAGAGGCGAGAAACTGAAGCTTTCTTT. The rearrangement links TRBV5-4 to TRBJ1-1; tentative D call: TRBD1 (6 bases). Germline values: CDR1 SGHNT, CDR2 YYREEE (reference sequence). CDR3 length: 15 residues. The V gene lost 4 bases and the J gene lost 5 bases, with 18 bases spanning the gap.

V gene TRBV28 combines with J gene TRBJ2-3; 8 bases align to TRBD1. CDR1 is MDHEN, CDR2 SYDVKM, per germline. The CDR3 contains 14 residues. The V segment lost 3 bases and the J segment 2 bases; nucleotides outside the gene matches: 1. The CDR3 coding sequence is TGTGCCAGCAGTTTGGGACAGGTCACAGATACGCAGTATTTT. It yields the protein CASSLGQVTDTQYF.

This chain uses TRBV27 with TRBJ2-1; TRBD1 agrees at 7 bases. CDR3 length: 12 residues. Trimming at V came to 3 bases and at J to 9 bases, leaving 2 bases not matched to a gene. Germline V gene data show CDR1 as MNHEY and CDR2 as SMNVEV (reference sequence). CDR3 sequence (DNA): TGTGCCAGCAGTTTGAGGGGGCTTGAGCAGTTCTTC. Protein sequence: CASSLRGLEQFF.

V is TRBV29-1 and J is TRBJ2-3; D gene ambiguous. This CDR3 region has 11 residues. Trimming removed 5 bases from V and 2 bases from J, with 5 bases in between. Germline V gene sequence: CDR1 SQVTM, CDR2 ANQGSEA. The CDR3 reads CSVSITDTQYF. Here the CDR3 DNA reads TGCAGCGTTTCAATCACAGATACGCAGTATTTT.

J is TRBJ2-4 and V is TRBV9; 7 bases are a match to TRBD1. Trimming removed 2 bases from V and 7 bases from J; junction bases left unmatched: 6. Germline assignment: CDR1 SGDLS and CDR2 YYNGEE. The CDR3 spans 14 residues. CDR3 sequence: CASSVDREGNIQYF. CDR3 in DNA: TGTGCCAGCAGCGTTGACAGGGAAGGGAACATTCAGTACTTC.

The gene calls are TRBV6-5 and TRBJ2-7; D is perhaps TRBD2 (5 bases). The germline gives CDR1 MNHEY, CDR2 SVGAGI. Deletions cut 4 bases from V and 3 bases from J, with 10 bases between. This CDR3 is built from 13 residues. CDR3 bases: TGTGCCAGCAGTTCCCCGAGGGTCTACGAGCAGTACTTC. This codes for CASSSPRVYEQYF.

The chain carries TRBV10-3 and TRBJ1-4, with no clear D. This CDR3 comprises 12 residues. CDR1 is ENHRY, CDR2 SYGVKD, per germline. V was pared by 7 bases and J by 8 bases, with 11 bases between. CDR3 nucleotides: TGTGCCATCACGGCGGCTCAGGAAAAACTGTTTTTT. As protein: CAITAAQEKLFF.

The chain links TRBV9 to TRBJ2-1; TRBD2 aligns across 13 bases. The CDR3 contains 14 residues. CDR1 is SGDLS, CDR2 YYNGEE, per germline. V shed 5 bases, J shed 9 bases, and the junction held 5 bases outside the gene matches. As DNA, the CDR3 is TGTGCCAGCAGTGGGACTAGCGGGGAAGCTGAGCAGTTCTTC. It is translated as CASSGTSGEAEQFF.

J is TRBJ1-2 and V is TRBV6-6, with TRBD1 as a possible D gene (5 bases). V lost 6 bases and J 6 bases, leaving 11 bases between the germline ends. The CDR3 runs to 12 residues. In germline, CDR1 is MNHNY, CDR2 SVGAGI (reference sequence). CDR3 protein: CASRRTPDGYTF. In DNA form, the CDR3 reads TGTGCCAGCAGAAGGACACCGGATGGCTACACCTTC.